This T cell receptor (beta chain) was sequenced for a study of response to subunit inactivated influenza vaccine. MiXCR, run by TCRdb on the RT-PCR reads, gives a single entry per CDR3 protein. The sample includes about 480,000 distinct CDR3 sequences, about 25% seen only once; the top ten take over 1.5%. V was cut by 1 base and J by 5 bases, with 17 bases left in between. CDR1 and CDR2 from the germline V gene are DFQATT and SNEGSKA (reference sequence). The CDR3 spans 15 residues. Findings of the study overall: The study's authors posited that every seasonal influenza vaccination enlists few new T cells.

Comment on this clonotype: Its antigen is still unknown.

Specimen: CD4+ T cells sorted from PBMCs, collected approximately 5 days after vaccination. This rearrangement joins TRBV20-1 to TRBJ2-5; either TRBD1 or TRBD2 may supply D (5 bases each). This TCR was recovered from a man aged 50 to 60 who received an inactivated influenza vaccine. The CDR3: CSARGLKGTAETQYF. The DNA for the CDR3 is TGCAGTGCTAGAGGCCTGAAAGGGACGGCGGAGACCCAGTACTTC.